This T cell receptor beta chain was documented in a study of blood T cell repertoires in COVID-19. At the level of the study: Donors in the United States, Italy and Spain gave samples during acute or convalescent COVID-19.

During active infection, Seattle patients enrolled and were then monitored through disease. This CDR3 has 18 amino acids. The V gene end was trimmed by 1 base and the J gene end by 6 bases; junction bases not matched to a gene: 12. The V gene's germline CDR1 is SGHTA and CDR2 FQGNSA. The assay was immunoSEQ multiplex PCR, and TCRdb's table has in-frame clones only and misses some. The sample yields about 160,000 clones, approximately 85% seen once. V gene TRBV7-2 combines with J gene TRBJ1-5; 10 positions match TRBD1. The sequence derives from a woman aged 45-65 years with COVID-19, enrolled during active disease. What was sequenced was peripheral blood. CDR3 nucleotides: TGTGCCAGCAGCTTAGACTCCCCCCAGACAGGGGGCGGTCAGCCCCAGCATTTT. Its protein is CASSLDSPQTGGGQPQHF.